This T cell receptor (beta chain) stems from a study of T cell responses to AZD1222 COVID-19 vaccine. Study results and limitations: Spike-wide vaccine-associated CD4 TCRs dominated at 160-218 and 743-854. The breadth and depth of Spike-specific TCRs increased once two AZD1222 doses had been given.

CDR1 and CDR2 (germline): SEHNR, FQNEAQ (reference sequence). This CDR3 has 16 residues. Trimming removed 6 bases from V and 3 bases from J, with 21 bases in between. The table came from immunoSEQ multiplex PCR; TCRdb's copy has only in-frame clones and leaves some out. Of about 150,000 clones listed, about 87% are singletons. In regard to this clone: Its antigen is undetermined.

The TCR was taken from an adult in good health. This rearrangement joins TRBV7-9 to TRBJ2-7; D is perhaps TRBD2 (6 bases). This specimen consisted of peripheral blood, obtained on day 0 of MenACWY control vaccination. The CDR3 protein is CASSFPAGKTDYEQYF. DNA for the CDR3: TGTGCCAGCAGTTTTCCGGCGGGGAAGACGGACTACGAGCAGTACTTC.